Following are 26 T cell receptor beta chains from one sample sequenced in a study of cytotoxic CD8 clonotypes in ibrutinib-treated CLL. The method was immunoSEQ multiplex PCR; TCRdb's version includes in-frame clones alone and lacks a portion of them. The data hold over 100,000 clones, with approximately 85% observed a single time. This specimen was PBMCs, taken after 24 months of ibrutinib treatment. The source is a human donor with chronic lymphocytic leukemia.

The rearrangement links TRBV7-2 to TRBJ1-3, with D possibly TRBD1 on 5 matching bases. The CDR3 totals 17 residues. From germline, CDR1 is SGHTA and CDR2 FQGNSA. The V end was cut by 5 bases, the J end by 0 bases, with 17 bases between. The CDR3 sequence is CASSPYGAAFSGNTIYF. The CDR3 nucleotides read TGTGCCAGCAGCCCATACGGGGCAGCGTTCTCTGGAAACACCATATATTTT.

The J gene is TRBJ2-3, the V gene TRBV7-3, with TRBD2 matching 16 bases. Germline V CDR1 and CDR2: SGHTA, FQGTGA. The CDR3 contains 19 residues. Germline trimming cut 5 bases from V and 6 bases from J; bases unmatched to any gene: 14. The CDR3, as DNA: TGTGCCAGCAGCCCACCATTAGGGACTAGCGGGGGGGCCAAGGATACGCAGTATTTT. This codes for CASSPPLGTSGGAKDTQYF.

V is TRBV5-4 and J is TRBJ2-3; tentatively, D is TRBD1 (7 bases). V lost 0 bases, J lost 5 bases, and 10 bases lay in between. The length of the CDR3 is 14 residues. Germline V lookup: CDR1 SGHNT, CDR2 YYREEE (reference sequence). CDR3 sequence (DNA): TGTGCCAGCAGCTTGGGACAGGGAGGAGATACGCAGTATTTT. Its translation: CASSLGQGGDTQYF.

This clone was counted only a few times. The V gene is TRBV18, the J gene TRBJ1-2, with 9 bases lining up with TRBD1. V gave up 3 bases and J gave up 2 bases; unmatched junction bases: 1. Germline CDR1 reads KGHSH; CDR2 reads LQKENI. The CDR3 loop spans 14 amino acids. CDR3: CASSPGQGNYGYTF. As DNA, the CDR3 is TGTGCCAGCTCACCGGGACAGGGAAACTATGGCTACACCTTC.

This chain joins TRBV7-2 and TRBJ1-4; D is perhaps TRBD1 (6 bases). CDR1 and CDR2 from the germline V gene are SGHTA and FQGNSA. The V and J ends lost 5 bases and 1 base respectively, with 8 bases between them. There are 14 residues in the CDR3. CDR3 sequence reads: CASSRGGTNEKLFF. The CDR3 DNA is TGTGCCAGCAGCCGAGGGGGAACTAATGAAAAACTGTTTTTT.

Concerning this clone: The identical CDR3 is also encoded by other nucleotide sequences in the sample. The J gene is TRBJ2-7, the V gene TRBV5-1; the D is unclear. Trimming cost V 2 bases and J 0 bases, with 6 bases left between them. The CDR3 is made up of 13 amino acids. From germline, CDR1 is SGHRS and CDR2 YFSETQ. CDR3 nucleotide sequence: TGCGCCAGCAGCTTAGTCGGCTCCTACGAGCAGTACTTC. Encoded protein: CASSLVGSYEQYF.

This chain links TRBV5-1 with TRBJ2-1; possibly TRBD2 for D (6 bases). Germline CDR1 is SGHRS and CDR2 is YFSETQ. This CDR3 contains 14 residues. Trimming shortened V by 4 bases and J by 7 bases, and 15 bases separated the two germline ends. This chain's CDR3 is CASSISGLENEQFF. The CDR3 DNA reads as TGCGCCAGCAGCATATCGGGACTCGAGAATGAGCAGTTCTTC.

The chain combines TRBV28 with TRBJ2-5; 13 nucleotides line up with TRBD2. After removal of 10 bases from V and 9 bases from J, the junction contained 14 bases not matched to a gene. Germline CDR1 is MDHEN and CDR2 is SYDVKM. There are 15 residues in the CDR3. CDR3 in amino acids: CATSGLAGSKGAQYF. In DNA form, the CDR3 reads TGTGCCACCTCGGGACTAGCGGGGTCCAAAGGGGCCCAGTACTTC.

A single count supports this clone. This rearrangement joins TRBV9 to TRBJ2-1, with no clear D. Germline lookup yields CDR1 SGDLS and CDR2 YYNGEE. This CDR3 has 13 amino acids. The V gene lost 3 bases and the J gene lost 5 bases, with 9 bases spanning the gap. The CDR3 region is CASSGGSHNEQFF. For the CDR3, the DNA is TGTGCCAGCAGCGGGGGTTCCCACAATGAGCAGTTCTTC.

This clone was counted a single time. The V call is TRBV4-3, the J call TRBJ2-1; 10 bases are shared with TRBD2. Germline trimming cut 0 bases from V and 4 bases from J; bases unmatched to any gene: 0. The germline V gene encodes CDR1 LGHNA and CDR2 YSLEER. CDR3 length: 15 amino acids. This CDR3 is CASSQELAGYNEQFF. The CDR3 DNA is TGCGCCAGCAGCCAAGAACTAGCGGGGTACAATGAGCAGTTCTTC.

The gene calls are TRBV4-1 and TRBJ2-6; TRBD1 might be the D (5 bases). CDR3 size: 17 residues. Germline V lookup: CDR1 MGHRA, CDR2 YSYEKL. V lost 6 bases, J lost 0 bases, and 15 bases lay in between. The CDR3, as DNA: TGCGCCAGCAGGGAGAGCAGGGATTACTCTGGGGCCAACGTCCTGACTTTC. Amino acid sequence: CASRESRDYSGANVLTF.

This clone has only one observation. V gene TRBV9 combines with J gene TRBJ2-2; TRBD1 or TRBD2 may be the D gene (5 bases each). CDR1 and CDR2 (germline): SGDLS, YYNGEE. CDR3 length: 17 amino acids. V shed 7 bases and J shed 0 bases, with 19 bases lying between them. The CDR3 nucleotides are TGTGCCAGCGGCCGGGACCCGCAGTTCGCGAACACCGGGGAGCTGTTTTTT. Its protein is CASGRDPQFANTGELFF.

The chain recombines TRBV6-5 with TRBJ1-1, with D possibly being TRBD1 (5 bases). Germline loops: CDR1 MNHEY, CDR2 SVGAGI. V lost 2 bases and J 3 bases, leaving 10 bases between the germline ends. The CDR3 loop spans 14 amino acids. In nucleotides, the CDR3 is TGTGCCAGCAGTTACGGGGGAAGGCACACTGAAGCTTTCTTT. Translating gives CASSYGGRHTEAFF.

On this clone: At the DNA level, this CDR3 is encoded by other sequences in the same sample as well. This sequence joins TRBV7-3 and TRBJ2-7; TRBD2 agrees at 9 bases. Trimming removed 5 bases from V and 1 base from J; junction bases left unmatched: 3. Germline V lookup: CDR1 SGHTA, CDR2 FQGTGA. This CDR3 comprises 14 residues. The DNA for the CDR3 is TGTGCCAGCAGCCGCACTAGCGGGTCCTACGAGCAGTACTTC. Encoded protein: CASSRTSGSYEQYF.

The chain carries TRBV7-3 and TRBJ2-7; TRBD1 agrees at 7 bases. CDR1 is SGHTA and CDR2 is FQGTGA in the germline V gene. The CDR3 loop spans 15 amino acids. J was trimmed by 2 bases and V by 2 bases; bases with no gene match: 6. This CDR3 is CASSLVQTGTYEQYF. As DNA, the CDR3 is TGTGCCAGCAGCTTAGTCCAGACAGGGACCTACGAGCAGTACTTC.

The rearrangement joins TRBV5-4 to TRBJ2-2, with TRBD2 matching 10 bases. Germline CDR1 is SGHNT and CDR2 is YYREEE (reference sequence). The junction had 9 bases not matched to a gene; V was cut back by 0 bases and J by 4 bases. The CDR3 loop spans 18 amino acids. The CDR3 spells CASSLGLAGSQGTGELFF. The CDR3 DNA sequence: TGTGCCAGCAGCTTGGGACTAGCGGGCTCTCAGGGCACCGGGGAGCTGTTTTTT.

The genes are TRBV6-5 and TRBJ1-1; possible D gene TRBD1, 5 bases. CDR3 size: 15 residues. V dropped 5 bases and J dropped 0 bases, with 13 bases sitting between them. Germline assignment: CDR1 MNHEY and CDR2 SVGAGI. In DNA, the CDR3 is TGTGCCAGCAGTCGAAGACAGAGGATGAACACTGAAGCTTTCTTT. Its translation: CASSRRQRMNTEAFF.

V and J are TRBV10-3 and TRBJ1-5, with D possibly being TRBD1 (5 bases). The ends were cut back, 8 bases at V and 5 bases at J, with 13 bases in the middle. This CDR3 contains 13 residues. The germline CDR1 and CDR2 sequences are ENHRY and SYGVKD. In DNA form, the CDR3 reads TGTGCCATCCGAGACAGATCAGATCAGCCCCAGCATTTT. Amino acids: CAIRDRSDQPQHF.

The rearrangement uses TRBV27 and TRBJ2-7; D uncertain. V was pared by 6 bases and J by 4 bases, with 13 bases between. CDR3 length: 13 amino acids. CDR1 and CDR2 from the germline V gene are MNHEY and SMNVEV (reference sequence). CDR3 nucleotide sequence: TGTGCCAGCAGCCCAATTTATAAGTACGAGCAGTACTTC. Encoded protein: CASSPIYKYEQYF.

The genes are TRBV19 and TRBJ2-7; 8 nucleotides agree with TRBD1. Germline values: CDR1 LNHDA, CDR2 SQIVND (reference sequence). Unmatched junction bases numbered 6, after V lost 5 bases and J lost 3 bases. The CDR3 has 14 amino acids. CDR3 coding DNA: TGTGCCAGTAGTCTACGGACAGGGAACTACGAGCAGTACTTC. This sequence encodes CASSLRTGNYEQYF.

This sequence joins TRBV4-2 and TRBJ1-6, with D possibly TRBD1 on 5 matching bases. Per germline, CDR1 LGHNA and CDR2 YNFKEQ. The ends were cut back, 1 base at V and 9 bases at J, with 16 bases in the middle. The CDR3 extends over 16 amino acids. DNA of the CDR3: TGTGCCAGCAGCCAAGCCGCCCAGGGCAACAGTTCACCCCTCCACTTT. Its translation: CASSQAAQGNSSPLHF.

V is TRBV29-1 and J is TRBJ1-2; D perhaps matches TRBD1 (5 bases). The CDR3 runs to 12 residues. The germline gives CDR1 SQVTM, CDR2 ANQGSEA. V lost 6 bases to trimming and J lost 2 bases, with 10 bases between them. CDR3 in amino acids: CSVQDPNYGYTF. In nucleotides, the CDR3 is TGCAGCGTACAGGATCCAAACTATGGCTACACCTTC.

CDR3 coding DNA: TGTGCCAGCAGTTTAATACCCGGACCGGAGAGGCAGTATTTT. Residues: CASSLIPGPERQYF. The chain employs TRBV28 and TRBJ2-3; D is undetermined. The germline gives CDR1 MDHEN, CDR2 SYDVKM. Trimming left V 2 bases short and J 11 bases short, with 17 bases between. CDR3 size: 14 residues.

The chain uses TRBV7-9 and TRBJ2-7; D assignment may be TRBD1 or TRBD2 (5 bases each). From germline, CDR1 is SEHNR and CDR2 FQNEAQ (reference sequence). CDR3 size: 15 residues. V lost 3 bases and J 0 bases, leaving 12 bases between the germline ends. CDR3 protein: CASSFGTHSSYEQYF. CDR3 in DNA: TGTGCCAGCAGCTTTGGGACGCACTCCTCCTACGAGCAGTACTTC.

This clone appeared once. This chain connects TRBV2 to TRBJ2-3; D could derive from TRBD1 or TRBD2 (5 bases each). The germline gives CDR1 SNHLY, CDR2 FYNNEI. This CDR3 comprises 15 residues. V was trimmed by 5 bases and J by 4 bases, leaving 16 bases between them. The CDR3, as DNA: TGTGCCAGCAGTCGGGACGGGACCGAATCAGATACGCAGTATTTT. It is translated as CASSRDGTESDTQYF.

The rearrangement joins TRBV18 to TRBJ1-2, with unresolved D. The V and J ends lost 1 base and 8 bases respectively, with 11 bases between them. Germline V gene data show CDR1 as KGHSH and CDR2 as LQKENI. The CDR3 has 13 residues. The DNA of the CDR3 is TGTGCCAGCTCACCACTGGAGGCAGGAGGCTACACCTTC. As protein: CASSPLEAGGYTF.